Listed below are T cell receptor beta chains from one sample, sequenced in a study of blood T cell repertoires in COVID-19. The protocol was immunoSEQ multiplex PCR, while the TCRdb copy is restricted to in-frame clones and leaves out a portion. The repertoire holds around 150,000 clones, approximately 86% seen once, with roughly 3.5% in the top ten. Sequenced: peripheral blood. These receptors were obtained from a man in his sixties or seventies with acute or convalescent COVID-19. Both conserved end residues are part of each CDR3. Each record gives: J gene, clone size, D gene, V gene, CDR3 protein, CDR3 DNA. D genes are given only for firm matches. Clone size appears in some rows only: once, few, many, or a class for an expanded clone.

TRBJ1-6 . TRBD1 TRBV14 CASSQAGGRNSPLHF TGTGCCAGCAGCCAAGCAGGGGGCAGGAATTCACCCCTCCACTTT
TRBJ2-1 . TRBD2 TRBV14 CASSAPLAGAHNEQFF TGTGCCAGCAGCGCTCCCCTAGCGGGAGCACATAATGAGCAGTTCTTC
TRBJ2-4 . . TRBV15 CATSRDGAKNIQYF TGTGCCACCAGCAGAGACGGAGCCAAAAACATTCAGTACTTC
TRBJ2-5 few TRBD2 TRBV20-1 CSASTSSGSPETQYF TGCAGTGCTAGTACCTCTAGCGGGAGTCCAGAGACCCAGTACTTC
TRBJ2-7 . TRBD2 TRBV27 CASSLAGASGRYEQYF TGTGCCAGCAGTTTGGCTGGGGCTAGCGGGAGATACGAGCAGTACTTC
TRBJ2-7 . . TRBV27 CASSFKGYEQYF TGTGCCAGCAGTTTTAAGGGGTATGAGCAGTACTTC
TRBJ2-1 . TRBD2 TRBV29-1 CSAALAGAHNEQFF TGCAGCGCGGCCTTAGCGGGGGCCCACAATGAGCAGTTCTTC
TRBJ1-2 . . TRBV14 CASSRDIVFDGYTF TGTGCCAGCAGCCGGGACATCGTTTTCGATGGCTACACCTTC
TRBJ2-1 few . TRBV15 CATSGAERSYNEQFF TGTGCCACCAGCGGGGCTGAGCGTTCCTACAATGAGCAGTTCTTC
TRBJ1-2 . . TRBV5-1 CASSLGQLKYGYTF TGCGCCAGCAGCTTGGGACAGCTTAAATATGGCTACACCTTC
TRBJ2-1 . TRBD2 TRBV19 CASSIDGLAGNSYNEQFF TGTGCCAGTAGTATAGATGGACTAGCGGGAAACTCCTACAATGAGCAGTTCTTC
TRBJ2-7 once TRBD2 TRBV4-3 CASSLLGTSGIYEQYF TGCGCCAGCAGCCTTCTCGGGACTAGCGGGATCTACGAGCAGTACTTC
TRBJ1-5 . . TRBV24-1 CATSDSSGMGQPQHF TGTGCCACCAGTGATTCTTCAGGGATGGGTCAGCCCCAGCATTTT
TRBJ2-5 . . TRBV6-6 CASRGAERAETQYF TGTGCCAGCAGAGGGGCTGAGCGCGCAGAGACCCAGTACTTC
TRBJ2-1 . TRBD1 TRBV29-1 CSVERGRGRINEQFF TGCAGCGTTGAGCGGGGCAGGGGGCGCATAAATGAGCAGTTCTTC
TRBJ2-1 . TRBD2 TRBV7-9 CASSFSGTGHEQFF TGTGCCAGCAGCTTTAGCGGGACGGGTCATGAGCAGTTCTTC
TRBJ2-2 . . TRBV14 CASSQDFLGQSTGELFF TGTGCCAGCAGCCAAGATTTTCTAGGACAGAGCACCGGGGAGCTGTTTTTT
TRBJ2-3 . . TRBV6-2/TRBV6-3 CASSYPPASQYF TGTGCCAGCAGTTACCCACCTGCGTCGCAGTATTTT
TRBJ1-6 once . TRBV11-1 CASSASPAPNSPLHF TGTGCCAGCAGCGCAAGCCCCGCACCCAATTCACCCCTCCACTTT
TRBJ2-2 . TRBD2 TRBV11-3 CASSPGTSGSTGELFF TGTGCCAGCAGCCCCGGGACTAGCGGGAGTACCGGGGAGCTGTTTTTT
TRBJ2-1 . . TRBV19 CASSRTGLSYNEQFF TGTGCCAGTTCTCGAACAGGGTTATCCTACAATGAGCAGTTCTTC
TRBJ2-7 . TRBD2 TRBV7-8 CASSSVADSGRAYEQYF TGTGCCAGCAGCTCCGTCGCCGATAGCGGGAGAGCTTACGAGCAGTACTTC
TRBJ1-2 . . TRBV3-1/TRBV3-2 CASSHLGQPLSGYTF TGTGCCAGCAGCCACCTTGGACAGCCACTTTCTGGCTACACCTTC
TRBJ2-2 once . TRBV5-1 CASRGGTGALTGELFF TGCGCCAGCAGGGGGGGCACAGGGGCCCTCACCGGGGAGCTGTTTTTT
TRBJ2-3 . . TRBV7-7 CASSLGVGGDTQYF TGTGCTAGCAGCTTAGGAGTAGGGGGAGATACGCAGTATTTT
TRBJ1-1 . . TRBV7-2 CASSLYQGSTEAFF TGTGCCAGCAGCTTATACCAGGGGAGCACTGAAGCTTTCTTT
TRBJ1-5 . . TRBV12-3/TRBV12-4 CASTLNSNQPQHF TGTGCCAGCACCCTAAACAGTAATCAGCCCCAGCATTTT
TRBJ2-5 . TRBD1 TRBV5-1 CASSTTGDETQYF TGCGCCAGCAGCACGACAGGGGACGAGACCCAGTACTTC
TRBJ2-1 . TRBD2 TRBV30 CAWSVLRTSGGYNEQFF TGTGCCTGGAGTGTACTCCGAACTAGCGGGGGTTACAATGAGCAGTTCTTC
TRBJ1-4 once TRBD1 TRBV15 CATSTQGGRNEKLFF TGTGCCACCAGCACCCAGGGGGGAAGAAATGAAAAACTGTTTTTT
TRBJ2-4 . TRBD1 TRBV7-3 CASSVSQGARNIQYF TGTGCCAGCAGCGTATCACAGGGGGCGCGAAACATTCAGTACTTC
TRBJ2-3 . . TRBV21-1 CASSKGQGAGSNRFTDTQYF TGTGCCAGCAGCAAAGGACAGGGGGCGGGGTCCAACCGTTTCACAGATACGCAGTATTTT
TRBJ2-5 . TRBD2 TRBV6-2/TRBV6-3 CASSYSKPASGRRRYQETQYF TGTGCCAGCAGTTACTCGAAGCCGGCTAGCGGGAGGAGGAGGTACCAAGAGACCCAGTACTTC
TRBJ2-1 once . TRBV7-3 CASSLGSGSYNEQFF TGTGCCAGCAGCTTAGGAAGCGGCTCCTACAATGAGCAGTTCTTC
TRBJ1-1 . TRBD1 TRBV28 CASKWTGELNTEAFF TGTGCCAGCAAGTGGACAGGGGAATTGAACACTGAAGCTTTCTTT
TRBJ1-5 once . TRBV6-2/TRBV6-3 CASSRTETSNQPQHF TGTGCCAGCAGTCGGACAGAAACTAGCAATCAGCCCCAGCATTTT
TRBJ2-2 . . TRBV29-1 CSVRLELNTGELFF TGCAGCGTCCGCCTAGAACTGAACACCGGGGAGCTGTTTTTT
TRBJ2-1 . . TRBV5-1 CASSSVPQGAYNEQFF TGCGCCAGCAGCTCCGTCCCCCAGGGCGCCTACAATGAGCAGTTCTTC
TRBJ1-5 once . TRBV20-1 CSASSGQNQPQHF TGCAGTGCTAGTTCGGGACAAAATCAGCCCCAGCATTTT
TRBJ2-2 once TRBD2 TRBV7-2 CASSLTSGRALNTGELFF TGTGCCAGCAGCCTGACTAGCGGGAGGGCTTTGAACACCGGGGAGCTGTTTTTT
TRBJ1-4 . TRBD1 TRBV28 CASSPPGTGYEKLFF TGTGCCAGCAGTCCACCCGGGACAGGGTATGAAAAACTGTTTTTT
TRBJ1-1 . . TRBV6-5 CASTTGRGWNSEAFF TGTGCCAGCACCACGGGTAGGGGGTGGAACTCTGAAGCTTTCTTT
TRBJ1-6 . TRBD1 TRBV28 CASSRTGNDNSPLHF TGTGCCAGCAGTAGGACAGGGAACGATAATTCACCCCTCCACTTT
TRBJ2-1 . . TRBV5-4 CASSLAGGVNEQFF TGTGCCAGCAGCTTGGCCGGGGGTGTCAATGAGCAGTTCTTC
TRBJ2-5 . TRBD2 TRBV27 CASSLSGAGWLAGQETQYF TGTGCCAGCAGTTTGAGTGGGGCAGGGTGGCTAGCGGGGCAAGAGACCCAGTACTTC
TRBJ1-2 . . TRBV19 CASSIDLALLYGYTF TGTGCCAGTAGTATAGACCTTGCCCTACTCTATGGCTACACCTTC
TRBJ2-5 . TRBD2 TRBV6-1 CASSETGTTKETQYF TGTGCCAGCAGTGAAACCGGGACTACAAAAGAGACCCAGTACTTC
TRBJ1-3 . TRBD1 TRBV7-2 CASSFQTGNTIYF TGTGCCAGCAGCTTTCAGACAGGGAACACCATATATTTT
TRBJ1-1 . . TRBV11-2 CASSYGSMNTEAFF TGTGCCAGCAGCTACGGTTCAATGAACACTGAAGCTTTCTTT
TRBJ2-1 . TRBD1 TRBV6-6 CASSPGTGEGAYNEQFF TGTGCCAGCAGTCCCGGGACAGGGGAAGGGGCTTACAATGAGCAGTTCTTC
TRBJ2-1 many TRBD2 TRBV2 CASSATSMNEQFF TGTGCCAGCAGTGCGACTAGCATGAATGAGCAGTTCTTC
TRBJ2-6 . . TRBV7-3 CASSPVGGANVLTF TGTGCCAGCAGCCCGGTCGGTGGGGCCAACGTCCTGACTTTC
TRBJ2-2 once TRBD1 TRBV7-8 CASSLVGTGGHTGELFF TGTGCCAGCAGCTTAGTCGGGACAGGGGGCCACACCGGGGAGCTGTTTTTT
TRBJ2-2 . . TRBV19 CASSIVSGRFIGELFF TGTGCCAGTAGTATAGTCAGCGGGCGGTTCATCGGGGAGCTGTTTTTT
TRBJ1-2 . . TRBV14 CASSPVGGRRGYTF TGTGCCAGCAGCCCAGTCGGAGGGCGCAGGGGCTACACCTTC
TRBJ2-5 . TRBD1 TRBV12-3/TRBV12-4 CASQGGAQETQYF TGTGCCAGCCAAGGGGGCGCACAAGAGACCCAGTACTTC
TRBJ2-7 . TRBD1 TRBV12-5 CASGLWSRDRVRREQYF TGTGCTAGTGGTTTGTGGTCCAGGGACAGGGTAAGGCGCGAGCAGTACTTC
TRBJ2-5 . . TRBV11-1 CASSVQETQYF TGTGCCAGCAGCGTACAAGAGACCCAGTACTTC
TRBJ1-2 . TRBD1 TRBV7-2 CASSLGDRNYGYTF TGTGCCAGCAGCTTAGGGGACAGAAACTATGGCTACACCTTC